A single sample gave rise to the 15 T cell receptor beta chains below, sequenced in a study of shared clonotypes between healthy human individuals. Generated by immunoSEQ multiplex PCR, the TCRdb table keeps only in-frame clones and is missing some. The sample has about a million clones, about 72% seen once. Sequenced input: memory CD4+ T cells from PBMCs. The subset here: CD45RA-negative fraction. These receptors originate from a man aged 18 to 30 in good health. Some clones in this sample may be carry-over from other donors' samples.

The chain is built from TRBV7-8 and TRBJ2-1; 9 nucleotides align to TRBD2. The V segment lost 6 bases and the J segment 3 bases; nucleotides outside the gene matches: 3. Germline loops: CDR1 SGHVS, CDR2 FQNEAQ. This CDR3 spans 14 amino acids. CDR3 amino acids: CASSSGRFYNEQFF. CDR3 DNA sequence: TGTGCCAGCAGTAGCGGGAGATTCTACAATGAGCAGTTCTTC.

V is TRBV19 and J is TRBJ1-1, with TRBD1 as a possible D gene (5 bases). The CDR3 is 11 residues long. Looked up from germline, CDR1 is LNHDA and CDR2 is SQIVND (reference sequence). Trimming shortened V by 9 bases and J by 8 bases, and 13 bases separated the two germline ends. CDR3 DNA sequence: TGTGCCAGCTTCCGGGACCCAGAAGCTTTCTTT. As protein: CASFRDPEAFF.

V gene TRBV28 combines with J gene TRBJ2-7; 14 nucleotides align to TRBD2. The length of the CDR3 is 14 residues. V trimming: 6 bases; J trimming: 11 bases; junction bases outside the gene matches: 9. Germline V gives CDR1 MDHEN, CDR2 SYDVKM. Here the CDR3 reads CASSQSGTSGRKYF. DNA for the CDR3: TGTGCCAGCAGCCAATCCGGGACTAGCGGGAGAAAGTACTTC.

The table lists this clone with a few counts. One end of the junction varies from germline; a read error may be responsible. This chain connects TRBV9 to TRBJ1-2; a weak D match, TRBD1 (5 bases). Germline V gene lookup returns CDR1 SGDLS and CDR2 YYNGEE. The CDR3 consists of 12 residues. The CDR3 sequence is CASNRDSHGYTF. CDR3 nucleotide sequence: TGTGCCAGCAATCGGGACTCTCATGGTTACACCTTC.

The chain is built from TRBV7-9 and TRBJ2-3; 7 bases agree with TRBD2. The CDR3 is 15 amino acids. Trimming took 3 bases from V and 2 from J; bases not matched to a gene: 5. Germline lookup yields CDR1 SEHNR and CDR2 FQNEAQ (reference sequence). CDR3 coding DNA: TGTGCCAGCAGCTTTGCTAGCGGATCCACAGATACGCAGTATTTT. Translated, it gives CASSFASGSTDTQYF. The full variable domain, with the rest looked up from reference TRBV7-9 and TRBJ2-3, is DTGVSQNPRHKITKRGQNVTFRCDPISEHNRLYWYRQTLGQGPEFLTYFQNEAQLEKSRLLSDRFSAERPKGSFSTLEIQRTEQGDSAMYLCASSFASGSTDTQYFGPGTRLTVL.

This clone was observed a handful of times. The J gene is TRBJ1-1, the V gene TRBV18, with D maybe TRBD1 (5 bases). The CDR3 runs 14 residues. Trimming pared 3 bases from V and 5 bases from J, leaving 13 bases between. Per the germline V gene, CDR1 is KGHSH and CDR2 is LQKENI. The CDR3 DNA follows: TGTGCCAGCTCACCCTTCATCAGGGAGACTGAAGCTTTCTTT. This codes for CASSPFIRETEAFF.

In this sample, this clone turned up a few times. The chain combines TRBV5-4 with TRBJ1-4; 7 bases map to TRBD1. The CDR3 runs 16 residues. V lost 4 bases, J lost 1 base, and 7 bases stayed unmatched. Germline V lookup: CDR1 SGHNT, CDR2 YYREEE (reference sequence). The CDR3 nucleotides read TGTGCCAGCAGCCCCACGGCAGGGGGAACTAATGAAAAACTGTTTTTT. Amino acids: CASSPTAGGTNEKLFF.

This chain connects TRBV7-2 to TRBJ1-1; D unresolved. The CDR3 is 12 residues long. Trimming stripped 4 bases from V and 8 bases from J, with 11 bases between. CDR1 SGHTA and CDR2 FQGNSA come from the germline V gene. In DNA form, the CDR3 reads TGTGCCAGCAGCTATACCGTGAGGGAAGCTTTCTTT. This translates into CASSYTVREAFF.

The chain carries TRBV4-1 and TRBJ2-7, with D maybe TRBD2 (5 bases). V was pared by 1 base and J by 3 bases, with 28 bases between. Germline V gene sequence: CDR1 MGHRA, CDR2 YSYEKL. The CDR3 loop spans 20 amino acids. CDR3 in DNA: TGCGCCAGCAGCCAAGTAAGAGTGAGTCGGGGTGGTCCCCAAAACTACGAGCAGTACTTC. Amino acid sequence: CASSQVRVSRGGPQNYEQYF.

The chain employs TRBV11-1 and TRBJ2-2; 8 nucleotides line up with TRBD2. The CDR3 is 14 amino acids. Germline assignment: CDR1 SGHAT and CDR2 FQDESV (reference sequence). The ends lost 5 bases at V and 7 bases at J; junction bases unmatched: 6. CDR3 in DNA: TGTGCCAGCAGCCGGCAGCGGGAGATCGGGGAGCTGTTTTTT. Its translation: CASSRQREIGELFF.

A remark on this clone: A read error may account for a junction end that differs from germline. The chain employs TRBV29-1 and TRBJ2-1, with no clear D. Germline V gene lookup returns CDR1 SQVTM and CDR2 ANQGSEA. This CDR3 region has 11 residues. CDR3 region: CSVVGSRERIF. The CDR3 DNA reads TGCAGCGTTGTAGGGTCTCGAGAAAGGATCTTC.

This chain connects TRBV19 to TRBJ1-5; D unresolved. The V gene lost 5 bases and the J gene lost 13 bases, with 18 bases spanning the gap. This CDR3 contains 13 residues. Germline values: CDR1 LNHDA, CDR2 SQIVND (reference sequence). The CDR3 DNA reads TGTGCCAGTAGTGAAGGCCTCATGGGGATACAGCATTTT. As protein: CASSEGLMGIQHF.

The sample holds a few counts of this clone. The chain joins TRBV14 to TRBJ1-1; TRBD1 might be the D (6 bases). Trimming shortened V by 0 bases and J by 5 bases, and 13 bases separated the two germline ends. CDR3 size: 15 residues. Germline assignment: CDR1 SGHDN and CDR2 FVKESK. For the CDR3, the DNA is TGTGCCAGCAGCCAAGATTGGGGGGCGAAAACTGAAGCTTTCTTT. Translating gives CASSQDWGAKTEAFF. The full variable domain, in which reference TRBV14 and TRBJ1-1 provide the parts outside the CDR3, is EAGVTQFPSHSVIEKGQTVTLRCDPISGHDNLYWYRRVMGKEIKFLLHFVKESKQDESGMPNNRFLAERTGGTYSTLKVQPAELEDSGVYFCASSQDWGAKTEAFFGQGTRLTVV.

This clone was seen a single time. J is TRBJ2-7 and V is TRBV28; 7 bases match TRBD2. Per germline, CDR1 MDHEN and CDR2 SYDVKM. CDR3 length equals 18 residues. V trimming: 7 bases; J trimming: 2 bases; junction bases outside the gene matches: 20. The DNA for the CDR3 is TGTGCCAGCACCTCTTTAGGAGGCCAGCGGGAAAACCCCTACGAGCAGTACTTC. This sequence encodes CASTSLGGQRENPYEQYF.

This chain connects TRBV5-1 to TRBJ2-1; TRBD2 agrees at 10 bases. CDR1 is SGHRS, CDR2 YFSETQ, per germline. With V trimmed by 3 bases and J by 5 bases, 8 bases remained unmatched. This CDR3 is built from 16 residues. DNA of the CDR3: TGCGCCAGCAGCTGGGCCACTAGCGGGATTAACAATGAGCAGTTCTTC. It specifies CASSWATSGINNEQFF. Full variable domain (missing parts from reference TRBV5-1 and TRBJ2-1): KAGVTQTPRYLIKTRGQQVTLSCSPISGHRSVSWYQQTPGQGLQFLFEYFSETQRNKGNFPGRFSGRQFSNSRSEMNVSTLELGDSALYLCASSWATSGINNEQFFGPGTRLTVL.